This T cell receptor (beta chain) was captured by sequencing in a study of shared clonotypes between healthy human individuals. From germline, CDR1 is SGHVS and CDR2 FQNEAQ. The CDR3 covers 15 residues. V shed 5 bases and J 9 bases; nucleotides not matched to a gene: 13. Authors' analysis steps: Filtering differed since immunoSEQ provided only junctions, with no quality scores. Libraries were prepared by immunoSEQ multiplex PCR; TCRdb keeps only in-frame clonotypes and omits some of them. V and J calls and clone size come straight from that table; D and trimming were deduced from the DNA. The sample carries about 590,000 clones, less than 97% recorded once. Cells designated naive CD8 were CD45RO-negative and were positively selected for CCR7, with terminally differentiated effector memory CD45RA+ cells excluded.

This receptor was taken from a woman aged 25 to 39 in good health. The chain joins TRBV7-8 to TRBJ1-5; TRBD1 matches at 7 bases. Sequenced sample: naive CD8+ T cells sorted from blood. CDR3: CASSVRQGPLWPQHF. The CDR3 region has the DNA TGTGCCAGCAGCGTCCGACAGGGCCCACTGTGGCCCCAGCATTTT.